Each of the 8 T cell receptor beta chains below was sequenced from the same sample in a study of blood T cell repertoires in COVID-19. Libraries were prepared by immunoSEQ multiplex PCR; TCRdb keeps only in-frame clonotypes and omits some of them. The sample lists tens of thousands of clones, approximately 89% seen once, with 4% to 5% in the top ten. The sample was peripheral blood. The source is a woman aged 45-65 years with active COVID-19.

The J gene is TRBJ1-5, the V gene TRBV5-8; D ambiguous. V was shortened by 3 bases and J by 9 bases, with 7 bases between the two germline ends. The CDR3 runs to 11 residues. Germline loops: CDR1 SGHTS, CDR2 YDEGEE. The CDR3 here is CASSSPGPQHF. The CDR3 region has the DNA TGTGCCAGCAGCTCCCCAGGGCCCCAGCATTTT.

The V gene is TRBV10-3, the J gene TRBJ2-3; the match to TRBD2 covers 9 bases. The CDR3 sequence is 16 residues long. Per the germline V gene, CDR1 is ENHRY and CDR2 is SYGVKD. V shed 3 bases and J 1 base; nucleotides not matched to a gene: 5. Here the CDR3 reads CAISDSTSGGTDTQYF. DNA for the CDR3: TGTGCCATCAGTGACTCGACTAGCGGTGGCACAGATACGCAGTATTTT.

This clone was recorded only once. This chain joins TRBV7-3 and TRBJ2-1, with TRBD2 identical over 15 bases. The length of the CDR3 is 19 residues. J lost 7 bases, V lost 2 bases, and 12 bases had no gene match. The germline CDR1 and CDR2 sequences are SGHTA and FQGTGA. For the CDR3, the DNA is TGTGCCAGCAGCTTAGACCCCGGGACTAGCGGGAGGTTGCATAATGAGCAGTTCTTC. Its translation is CASSLDPGTSGRLHNEQFF.

J is TRBJ2-7 and V is TRBV3-1 (or the pseudogene TRBV3-2), with a weak D call TRBD2 (6 bases). The V end lost 2 bases, the J end lost 7 bases, and 12 bases lay between the germline ends. CDR1 and CDR2 from the germline V gene are LGHDT and YNNKEL (reference sequence). The CDR3 sequence is 13 residues long. Written as DNA, the CDR3 is TGTGCCAGCAGCCAACTCGGGGGTGGTGAGCAGTACTTC. Its translation: CASSQLGGGEQYF.

The chain recombines TRBV28 with TRBJ2-1; 10 bases are a match to TRBD2. With 1 base clipped from V and 6 bases from J, the junction kept 3 bases outside the gene matches. This CDR3 is built from 15 residues. The germline CDR1 and CDR2 sequences are MDHEN and SYDVKM. CDR3 in amino acids: CASSLLASGSNEQFF. For the CDR3, the DNA is TGTGCCAGCAGTTTATTGGCTAGCGGGAGCAATGAGCAGTTCTTC.

The chain recombines TRBV9 with TRBJ1-4, with D unclear. V was shortened by 4 bases and J by 0 bases, with 13 bases between the two germline ends. Per germline, CDR1 SGDLS and CDR2 YYNGEE. The CDR3 has 16 residues. CDR3 coding DNA: TGTGCCAGCAGCTTCTCGGGAGGAACAACTAATGAAAAACTGTTTTTT. Translated, it gives CASSFSGGTTNEKLFF.

This chain joins TRBV11-2 and TRBJ2-1; a weak D match, TRBD2 (5 bases). The CDR3 is 16 residues long. The V and J ends lost 5 bases and 9 bases respectively, with 23 bases between them. Germline assignment: CDR1 SGHAT and CDR2 FQNNGV. CDR3 sequence: CASSPTVGVGQAEQFF. The CDR3 region has the DNA TGTGCCAGCAGCCCAACGGTGGGAGTCGGTCAGGCTGAGCAGTTCTTC.

The chain uses TRBV14 and TRBJ1-2; D possibly corresponds to TRBD1 (5 bases). Germline V gives CDR1 SGHDN, CDR2 FVKESK. Trimming shortened V by 0 bases and J by 5 bases, and 16 bases separated the two germline ends. The CDR3 runs to 16 residues. For the CDR3, the DNA is TGTGCCAGCAGCCAAGATTATAAAGGGACTTCTTATGGCTACACCTTC. It encodes CASSQDYKGTSYGYTF.